The T cell receptor beta chain described here comes from a study of CD8 T cells in ankylosing spondylitis. TCRdb re-analysed the 5' RACE reads in MiXCR, keeping a single row per CDR3 protein. The sample records about 220,000 distinct CDR3 sequences, 10% being singletons. This clonotype appeared many times. Sequenced sample: blood, either unsorted or a sorted T cell fraction (not recorded which). This TCR was sampled from a male donor with ankylosing spondylitis or in good health (not recorded which).

DNA of the CDR3: TGTGCCAGCAGCCAAGAGGGGTTTTCAGGGGAGCTGTTTTTT. It translates to CASSQEGFSGELFF. This chain uses TRBV4-2 with TRBJ2-2; no reliable D call. Germline CDR1 reads LGHNA; CDR2 reads YNFKEQ. This CDR3 comprises 14 residues. The ends were cut back, 0 bases at V and 8 bases at J, with 10 bases in the middle.